The text below deals with one T cell receptor (beta chain). What it binds is not known. Sequenced by immunoSEQ multiplex PCR; TCRdb stores in-frame clones only, minus some. The profile shows over 150,000 clones, approximately 93% of them singletons. The sample originates from a study of T cell responses to AZD1222 COVID-19 vaccine. Regarding the study as a whole: Repertoire sampling was restricted to post-peak T cell response timepoints. Nearly half of the spike-specific TCRs reportedly recognize variant regions that carry no mutations. Among those given AZD1222, only six or seven were seropositive at baseline. Donors were mostly white British, more females; clonal diversity possibly underestimated.

Germline values: CDR1 MGHDK, CDR2 SYGVNS. This CDR3 comprises 11 residues. V lost 6 bases to trimming and J lost 6 bases, with 5 bases between them. V gene TRBV25-1 combines with J gene TRBJ1-4; unclear D gene. The material was peripheral blood, obtained 28 days after the second AZD1222 dose. The clonotype was recovered from an adult who received the AZD1222 COVID-19 vaccine. The CDR3 DNA is TGTGCCAGCAGGGGCCATGAAAAACTGTTTTTT. Its translation: CASRGHEKLFF.